The source of this T cell receptor (beta chain) is a study of spatial heterogeneity in lung cancer. Study at large: Alpha-chain sequences were detected in numbers that were consistently lower than beta-chain sequences.

The time point: sample taken at primary tumor resection. A unique molecular identifier was attached to every TCR cDNA molecule. TCRdb re-called the 5' RACE reads through MiXCR, storing one row per CDR3 protein. The table has about 20,000 distinct CDR3 sequences, around 8% seen once. Ten or more counts support this clonotype. Its antigen is not known. Study-wide points: Tumors with more nonsynonymous mutations had more expanded intratumoral alpha and beta TCRs. Alpha chains reached an estimated coverage of approximately 7.4% of tumor T cells, and beta chains roughly 13%. Ubiquitous and regional expanded TCR counts mirrored ubiquitous and regional nonsynonymous mutation counts, respectively.

The receptor was isolated from a male donor with early-stage non-small cell lung cancer. Sequencing was performed on lung tumor tissue, taken at surgery.

The CDR3 region has the DNA TGTGCCAGCAGTTCGGGACAGCTGAAGAACACTGAAGCTTTCTTT. Translation gives CASSSGQLKNTEAFF. The V call is TRBV28, the J call TRBJ1-1; 7 bases agree with TRBD1. The CDR3 has 15 residues. Unmatched junction bases numbered 6, after V lost 4 bases and J lost 1 base. The germline CDR1 and CDR2 sequences are MDHEN and SYDVKM.